The clone carrying this TCR beta chain was detected ten times or more. Its antigen remains unknown. Diagnosis rested on symptoms, serum thyroxine and TRAb, thyroid ultrasound, and orbital computed tomography. The sample originates from a study of T cells in Graves' hyperthyroidism and ophthalmopathy. What was amplified from RNA transcripts were TCR beta CDR3 regions. The primer set for the first-round RT-PCR of the TCR CDR3 was HTBI. Using its own MiXCR run on the multiplex PCR reads, TCRdb lists one record per CDR3 protein. Seen here are about 210,000 distinct CDR3 sequences, 15% to 20% observed once, and the top ten hold 35% to 50%. Study-level results: Stable hyperthyroidism and ophthalmopathy were separated using 13 V-J signatures.

Germline CDR1 and CDR2: GTSNPN and SVGIG (reference sequence). The CDR3 has 14 residues. Unmatched junction bases numbered 13, after V lost 3 bases and J lost 13 bases. The TCR sequence derives from a man between 35 and 55 years old with Graves' hyperthyroidism. The chain links TRBV30 to TRBJ2-1, with 9 nucleotides matching TRBD2. The sample was blood. CDR3 in amino acids: CAWRAGRGLARQFF. The CDR3 bases are TGTGCCTGGAGGGCAGGTCGCGGACTAGCGAGACAGTTCTTC.